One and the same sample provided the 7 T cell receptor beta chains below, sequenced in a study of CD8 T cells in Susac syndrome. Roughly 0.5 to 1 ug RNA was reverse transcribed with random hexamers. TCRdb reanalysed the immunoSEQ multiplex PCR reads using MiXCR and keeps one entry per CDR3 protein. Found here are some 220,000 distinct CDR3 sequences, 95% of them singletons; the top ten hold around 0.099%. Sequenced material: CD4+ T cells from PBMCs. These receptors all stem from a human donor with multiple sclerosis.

Here the CDR3 DNA reads TGTGCCAGCAGCCCCCGGGCCTCCTACGAGCAGTACTTC. Its translation is CASSPRASYEQYF. The rearrangement joins TRBV5-4 to TRBJ2-7; D gene ambiguous. CDR3 length: 13 amino acids. Trimming removed 4 bases from V and 0 bases from J, with 8 bases in between. CDR1 and CDR2 from the germline V gene are SGHNT and YYREEE (reference sequence).

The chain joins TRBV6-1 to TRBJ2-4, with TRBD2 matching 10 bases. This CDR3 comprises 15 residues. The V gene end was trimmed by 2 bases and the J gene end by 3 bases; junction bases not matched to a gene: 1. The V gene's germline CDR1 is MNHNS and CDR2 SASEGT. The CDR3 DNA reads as TGTGCCAGCAGTGAACTAGCGGGAGTCAAAAACATTCAGTACTTC. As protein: CASSELAGVKNIQYF.

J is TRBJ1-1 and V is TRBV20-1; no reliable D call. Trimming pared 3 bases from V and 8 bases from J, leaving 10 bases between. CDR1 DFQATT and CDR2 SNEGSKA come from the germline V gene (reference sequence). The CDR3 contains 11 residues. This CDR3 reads CSARYRGEAFF. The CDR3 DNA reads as TGCAGTGCTAGGTACAGAGGCGAAGCTTTCTTT.

CDR3 amino acids: CASSGVRGNTGELFF. The CDR3 region has the DNA TGTGCCAGCAGTGGGGTCCGGGGGAACACCGGGGAGCTGTTTTTT. This rearrangement joins TRBV2 to TRBJ2-2, with D possibly being TRBD2 (5 bases). Germline CDR1 SNHLY, CDR2 FYNNEI. The CDR3 length is 15 residues. The V and J ends lost 4 bases and 1 base respectively, with 10 bases between them.

CDR3 region: CSARLNNNEQFF. The CDR3 DNA is TGCAGTGCCCGGTTGAATAACAATGAGCAGTTCTTC. The V call is TRBV20-1, the J call TRBJ2-1; D is uncertain. CDR1 and CDR2 (germline): DFQATT, SNEGSKA (reference sequence). V was shortened by 6 bases and J by 5 bases, with 11 bases between the two germline ends. The CDR3 consists of 12 residues.

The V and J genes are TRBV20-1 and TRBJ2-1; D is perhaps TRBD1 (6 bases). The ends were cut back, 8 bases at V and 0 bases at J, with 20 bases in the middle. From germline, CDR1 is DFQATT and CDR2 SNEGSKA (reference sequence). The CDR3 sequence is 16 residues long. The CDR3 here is CSPVQGSPSSYNEQFF. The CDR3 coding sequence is TGCAGTCCTGTTCAGGGGTCCCCGAGCTCCTACAATGAGCAGTTCTTC.

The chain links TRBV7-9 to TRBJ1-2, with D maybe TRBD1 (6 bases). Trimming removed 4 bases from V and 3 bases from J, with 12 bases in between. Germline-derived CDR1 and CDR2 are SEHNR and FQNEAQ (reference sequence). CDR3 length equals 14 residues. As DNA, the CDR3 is TGTGCCAGCAGCTCCGCGACAGGCCACTATGGCTACACCTTC. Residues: CASSSATGHYGYTF.